The 10 T cell receptor beta chains listed next were all sequenced from one sample in a study of shared clonotypes between healthy human individuals. Generated by immunoSEQ multiplex PCR, the TCRdb table keeps only in-frame clones and is missing some. The sample consists of over 850,000 clones, around three quarters of them appearing once. The sequenced sample consisted of memory CD4+ T cells from PBMCs. Subset in this sample: CD45RA-negative fraction. Receptors originate from a man aged 18 to 29 in good health. Some clones in this sample may be carry-over from other donors' samples.

This clone was seen only a few times. The rearrangement links TRBV15 to TRBJ1-2; a possible D gene is TRBD1 (5 bases). CDR1 and CDR2 (germline): LNHNV, YYDKDF (reference sequence). The V gene lost 8 bases and the J gene lost 8 bases, with 18 bases spanning the gap. The CDR3 has 13 residues. CDR3 loop: CATRQWSGSGYTF. In DNA form, the CDR3 reads TGTGCCACCCGCCAATGGTCAGGGTCCGGCTACACCTTC.

In its sample, this clone was seen once. The chain is built from TRBV28 and TRBJ1-2; 8 bases fit TRBD1. CDR1 MDHEN and CDR2 SYDVKM come from the germline V gene. The CDR3 is made up of 15 amino acids. Trimming cost V 5 bases and J 7 bases; bases outside gene matches: 12. CDR3 loop: CASSTQGGQSLGYTF. The CDR3 DNA reads TGTGCCAGCAGTACACAGGGGGGGCAGTCTCTTGGCTACACCTTC.

This chain uses TRBV2 with TRBJ2-2, with 7 positions matching TRBD1. The V segment lost 6 bases and the J segment 1 base; nucleotides outside the gene matches: 5. CDR3 length: 15 amino acids. CDR1 and CDR2 from the germline V gene are SNHLY and FYNNEI. CDR3 coding DNA: TGTGCCAGCAGCTACTGGACAGGGAACACCGGGGAGCTGTTTTTT. Encoded protein: CASSYWTGNTGELFF.

The chain has TRBV6-1 and TRBJ1-3; D is unclear. Per germline, CDR1 MNHNS and CDR2 SASEGT. V was pared by 4 bases and J by 0 bases, with 13 bases between. The CDR3 is 16 amino acids. Here the CDR3 reads CASSVLELGSGNTIYF. For the CDR3, the DNA is TGTGCCAGCAGTGTCCTGGAGCTCGGCTCTGGAAACACCATATATTTT.

This rearrangement joins TRBV9 to TRBJ1-4; 7 bases match TRBD1. The CDR3 length is 14 residues. From germline, CDR1 is SGDLS and CDR2 YYNGEE. Trimming cost V 2 bases and J 7 bases; bases outside gene matches: 5. DNA of the CDR3: TGTGCCAGCAGCGTCCAGGGGGTGGGTGAAAAACTGTTTTTT. Residues: CASSVQGVGEKLFF. Combining the CDR3 with reference TRBV9 and TRBJ1-4 gives the whole variable domain DSGVTQTPKHLITATGQRVTLRCSPRSGDLSVYWYQQSLDQGLQFLIQYYNGEERAKGNILERFSAQQFPDLHSELNLSSLELGDSALYFCASSVQGVGEKLFFGSGTQLSVL.

V usage is TRBV5-1 and J usage is TRBJ2-3; possibly TRBD1 for D (6 bases). With 6 bases removed from V and 3 bases from J, the gap between germline ends came to 11 bases. The CDR3 totals 13 residues. CDR1 and CDR2 (germline): SGHRS, YFSETQ. As DNA, the CDR3 is TGCGCCAGCAACAGGGATTTAACAGATACGCAGTATTTT. It specifies CASNRDLTDTQYF.

For this clone: Other DNA sequences from this sample encode an identical CDR3 as well. CDR3 coding DNA: TGCGCCAGCAGCCAAGATAGCCTAGCGGGAGGCGAGCAGTACTTC. Translated: CASSQDSLAGGEQYF. The V gene is TRBV4-1, the J gene TRBJ2-7; 11 positions match TRBD2. Losses at the gene ends were 0 bases for V and 6 bases for J; bases not matched to a gene: 4. Germline values: CDR1 MGHRA, CDR2 YSYEKL. The CDR3 covers 15 residues.

Concerning this clone itself: Germline and junction disagree at one end, which may indicate a read error. Other DNA sequences in the sample encode the same CDR3. The gene calls are TRBV7-2 and TRBJ2-1; D is unresolved. The CDR3 length is 11 residues. Germline V lookup: CDR1 SGHTA, CDR2 FQGNSA. CDR3 sequence (DNA): TGTGCGAGCAGCCCCTACAATGAGCAGTTCTTC. It encodes CASSPYNEQFF.

The CDR3 DNA follows: TGTGCCAGCAGCTTCCAGGGACGGGCTGAAGCTTTCTTT. It specifies CASSFQGRAEAFF. The rearrangement joins TRBV7-9 to TRBJ1-1, with D possibly matching TRBD1 (5 bases). V lost 3 bases and J lost 6, with 11 bases in between. In germline, CDR1 is SEHNR, CDR2 FQNEAQ (reference sequence). CDR3 size: 13 residues.

The chain recombines TRBV10-2 with TRBJ2-1, with 15 nucleotides matching TRBD2. Trimming at V came to 4 bases and at J to 8 bases, leaving 3 bases not matched to a gene. Germline CDR1 is WSHSY and CDR2 is SAAADI. The CDR3 is 15 amino acids. The CDR3 DNA follows: TGCGCCAGCAGTGGATGGACTAGCGGGAGGGATGAGCAGTTCTTC. Translating gives CASSGWTSGRDEQFF.